The sequence of this TCR beta chain was determined in a study of tumor-infiltrating lymphocytes in primary liver carcinoma. Notes on the study in general: Tumor-adjacent and tumor-blood pairs shared a smaller degree of overlap than tumor region pairs.

From around 500 ng total RNA, TCR beta cDNA was generated with a primer in the constant region. Slightly modified ARM-PCR with three nested multiplex PCR rounds yielded TCR beta libraries. Both of the initial two PCR rounds ran for roughly 10 cycles and employed TRBV1-TRBV30 forward primers alongside a C-beta reverse primer. MiXCR, run by TCRdb on the multiplex PCR reads, gives a single entry per CDR3 protein. This sample has approximately 110,000 distinct CDR3 sequences, with 64% found just once. The CDR3 has 15 amino acids. Germline loops: CDR1 SEHNR, CDR2 FQNEAQ (reference sequence). Trimming shortened V by 3 bases and J by 3 bases, and 12 bases separated the two germline ends. On this clonotype itself: Its antigen is still unknown.

Starting material for RNA and DNA co-extraction consisted of about 17-32 mg of unsorted bulk tissue. This chain connects TRBV7-9 to TRBJ2-1, with a weak D call TRBD2 (6 bases). The sample comprised liver tumor tissue from sampling region 3. Noted subset: tumor region T3, left-lateral pole. The receptor's source is an older woman with primary liver carcinoma and hepatitis B virus infection. CDR3 sequence reads: CASSFGISGYNEQFF. The CDR3 DNA follows: TGTGCCAGCAGCTTCGGGATTAGCGGCTACAATGAGCAGTTCTTC.